A selection of T cell receptor beta chains follows, all from one sample in a study of shared clonotypes between healthy human individuals. The protocol was immunoSEQ multiplex PCR, while the TCRdb copy is restricted to in-frame clones and leaves out a portion. The sample holds about 1 million clones, around four fifths seen once. Sequencing was done on a sample of memory CD4+ T cells sorted from blood. All receptors come from a man aged 18 to 30 in good health. Both conserved end residues are part of each CDR3. A D gene is named only where the DNA matches it firmly. The size entry is marked missing in some rows and otherwise reads once, few, many or a size class.

abundance | d_gene | j_gene | v_gene | CDR3aa | CDR3nt
. | TRBD2 | TRBJ2-2 | TRBV11-3 | CASSPGLGTGELFF | TGTGCCAGCAGCCCGGGACTAGGTACCGGGGAGCTGTTTTTT
. | TRBD2 | TRBJ2-3 | TRBV5-1 | CASSLTSGRATDTQYF | TGCGCCAGCAGCCTAACGAGCGGGAGGGCCACAGATACGCAGTATTTT
many | . | TRBJ1-2 | TRBV27 | CASSSRRGAYGYTF | TGTGCCAGCAGTTCTAGAAGAGGGGCATATGGCTACACCTTC
. | TRBD1 | TRBJ2-7 | TRBV30 | CAWGDGPGQSGEQYF | TGTGCCTGGGGCGACGGCCCGGGACAGAGCGGAGAGCAGTACTTC
once | TRBD2 | TRBJ2-5 | TRBV14 | CASSQLAGGYVTKTQYF | TGTGCCAGCAGCCAACTAGCGGGAGGTTATGTTACGAAGACCCAGTACTTC
. | TRBD1 | TRBJ2-3 | TRBV14 | CPRDRFTDTQYF | TGTCCCCGGGACAGGTTCACAGATACGCAGTATTTT
few | TRBD1 | TRBJ1-6 | TRBV27 | CASSLGTVYNSPLHF | TGTGCCAGCAGTTTAGGGACAGTCTATAATTCACCCCTCCACTTT
. | . | TRBJ2-1 | TRBV27 | CASSTRTVSSYNEQFF | TGTGCCAGCAGTACCAGGACGGTGAGCTCCTACAATGAGCAGTTCTTC
. | . | TRBJ2-2 | TRBV5-1 | CASSMGPLGDTGELFF | TGCGCCAGCAGTATGGGACCCCTGGGGGACACCGGGGAGCTGTTTTTT
. | . | TRBJ1-1 | TRBV2 | CASRQSTGSDAFF | TGTGCCAGCAGACAATCGACAGGTTCCGACGCTTTCTTT
. | . | TRBJ2-2 | TRBV11-2 | CASSNQGTGELFF | TGTGCCAGCAGCAACCAGGGCACCGGGGAGCTGTTTTTT
. | . | TRBJ2-7 | TRBV19 | CASSIQSSSYEQYF | TGTGCCAGTAGTATTCAGTCAAGCTCCTACGAGCAGTACTTC
. | . | TRBJ1-2 | TRBV13 | CASSLMSKKHGYTF | TGTGCCAGCAGCTTAATGTCAAAAAAACATGGCTACACCTTC
. | . | TRBJ1-1 | TRBV10-1 | CASRSTDGGEAFF | TGCGCCAGCAGATCCACGGACGGCGGTGAAGCTTTCTTT
. | . | TRBJ1-1 | TRBV21-1 | CASSKRAVMNTEAFF | TGTGCCAGCAGCAAACGGGCAGTTATGAACACTGAAGCTTTCTTT
. | . | TRBJ2-7 | TRBV19 | CATQRFPGAEQYF | TGTGCCACCCAAAGATTTCCGGGGGCCGAGCAGTACTTC
. | . | TRBJ2-1 | TRBV19 | CASSTPRGLQRNEQFF | TGTGCCAGTAGTACCCCCCGGGGTCTACAGAGGAATGAGCAGTTCTTC
once | . | TRBJ2-3 | TRBV7-2 | CASSYLTTTDTQYF | TGTGCCAGCAGCTACCTTACTACCACAGATACGCAGTATTTT
few | . | TRBJ2-1 | TRBV11-2 | CASSLAGSGSVEQFF | TGTGCCAGCAGCTTGGCCGGCTCGGGATCGGTTGAGCAGTTCTTC
. | . | TRBJ2-1 | TRBV27 | CASSLSENLYNEQFF | TGTGCCAGCAGTTTGTCAGAAAACCTCTACAATGAGCAGTTCTTC
once | . | TRBJ2-3 | TRBV20-1 | CSAGFADTQYF | TGCAGTGCTGGATTCGCGGATACGCAGTATTTT
. | TRBD2 | TRBJ2-1 | TRBV7-2 | CASTKPRIAGEQFF | TGTGCCAGCACTAAACCCCGTATAGCGGGGGAGCAGTTCTTC
. | . | TRBJ2-7 | TRBV2 | CASKNQRASYEQYF | TGTGCCAGCAAAAACCAGCGGGCTTCCTACGAGCAGTACTTC
few | TRBD1 | TRBJ1-1 | TRBV27 | CASSKTGLTEAFF | TGTGCCAGCAGTAAGACAGGGCTGACTGAAGCTTTCTTT
. | . | TRBJ2-3 | TRBV27 | CASSQERATQYF | TGTGCCAGCAGTCAAGAGCGGGCTACGCAGTATTTT
. | TRBD1 | TRBJ1-4 | TRBV7-2 | CASRPGTGSGEKLFF | TGTGCCAGCAGACCCGGGACAGGGTCGGGTGAAAAACTGTTTTTT
. | . | TRBJ1-5 | TRBV19 | CASTRLEGYNQPQHF | TGTGCCAGTACCCGACTCGAGGGATACAATCAGCCCCAGCATTTT
. | . | TRBJ1-1 | TRBV9 | CASSPMGNMNTEAFF | TGTGCCAGCAGCCCAATGGGCAACATGAACACTGAAGCTTTCTTT
. | . | TRBJ1-3 | TRBV10-3 | CAISGSPGNTIYF | TGTGCCATCAGTGGCTCACCCGGAAACACCATATATTTT
. | TRBD2 | TRBJ2-3 | TRBV9 | CASSPRLAGETDTQYF | TGTGCCAGCAGCCCAAGACTAGCGGGAGAGACAGATACGCAGTATTTT
. | . | TRBJ2-6 | TRBV7-9 | CASSRPSSGANVLTF | TGTGCCAGCAGCCGACCCAGCTCTGGGGCCAACGTCCTGACTTTC
once | . | TRBJ1-6 | TRBV7-2 | CASSFVGGENSPLHF | TGTGCCAGCAGTTTCGTCGGAGGGGAGAATTCACCCCTCCACTTT
. | TRBD2 | TRBJ2-7 | TRBV27 | CASSLKIAGGYEQYF | TGTGCCAGCAGTTTGAAAATAGCGGGAGGCTACGAGCAGTACTTC
. | . | TRBJ1-6 | TRBV5-6 | CASSLAFGDSPLHF | TGTGCCAGCAGCTTGGCCTTCGGGGATTCACCCCTCCACTTT
. | . | TRBJ1-2 | TRBV7-2 | CASSLTTGMSGYTF | TGTGCCAGCAGTTTAACTACAGGGATGAGCGGCTACACCTTC
. | TRBD1 | TRBJ1-2 | TRBV4-2 | CASSQPATQGGFRYGYTF | TGTGCCAGCAGCCAACCCGCAACTCAGGGGGGGTTTAGGTATGGCTACACCTTC
. | . | TRBJ1-2 | TRBV7-2 | CASSLGREGGYTF | TGTGCCAGCAGCCTGGGACGGGAAGGTGGCTACACCTTC